This T cell receptor (beta chain) was sequenced for a study of metastatic and nonmetastatic thyroid tumors. Study overall: Peripheral blood and tumor or nodule samples from malignant and benign thyroid patients were compared.

This clone occurred many times. Its target is not known. MiXCR reprocessed the PCR reads for TCRdb. This table has about 92,000 clones, 15% appearing once. Study-level results: Benign nodules reportedly had significantly lower TCR beta diversity than malignant thyroid tumors in blood and tumor.

The CDR3 has 15 residues. Germline V gene sequence: CDR1 DFQATT, CDR2 SNEGSKA (reference sequence). Trimming took 3 bases from V and 2 from J; bases not matched to a gene: 8. Patients were all untreated before their thyroid surgery. The sample comprised blood. The sequence was obtained from a female donor with papillary thyroid cancer or a benign thyroid nodule (not recorded which). Some clones in this sample may be carry-over from other donors' samples. The chain links TRBV20-1 to TRBJ2-3; the match to TRBD1 covers 7 bases. The CDR3 DNA sequence: TGCAGTGCTAGTATGGTTGACAGGGACACAGATACGCAGTATTTT. Its translation: CSASMVDRDTDTQYF.